The next 11 T cell receptor beta chains were all read from a single sample in a study of cytomegalovirus exposure and HLA in healthy donors. PCR involved 60 Vbeta and 13 Jbeta primers. The assay was immunoSEQ multiplex PCR, and TCRdb's table has in-frame clones only and misses some. Of approximately 170,000 clones in the sample, around 78% were seen once. The specimen was PBMCs. These receptors all come from a woman aged 40-49 years in good health and CMV-seropositive.

The table lists this clone with a few counts. The V gene is TRBV5-1, the J gene TRBJ1-1; TRBD1 is a possible D gene (6 bases). CDR1 and CDR2 (germline): SGHRS, YFSETQ. This CDR3 is 14 amino acids long. The ends were cut back, 4 bases at V and 1 base at J, with 11 bases in the middle. The CDR3 DNA sequence: TGCGCCAGCAGCCGGGACACGTCGAACACTGAAGCTTTCTTT. Encoded protein: CASSRDTSNTEAFF.

This clone was observed a single time. The V call is TRBV28, the J call TRBJ2-5, with D maybe TRBD1 (5 bases). CDR1 and CDR2 (germline): MDHEN, SYDVKM. Trimming took off 5 bases at V and 5 bases at J, with 9 bases between the two ends. The CDR3 sequence is 12 residues long. In DNA form, the CDR3 reads TGTGCCAGCAGTGTGGGGCGTGAGACCCAGTACTTC. Encoded protein: CASSVGRETQYF.

The rearrangement uses TRBV14 and TRBJ1-6, with TRBD1 as a possible D gene (6 bases). The CDR3 is 17 amino acids. Germline CDR1 SGHDN, CDR2 FVKESK. Deletions cut 1 base from V and 0 bases from J, with 10 bases between. The CDR3 DNA sequence: TGTGCCAGCAGCCAAGCCAGGGGCAGCTCCTATAATTCACCCCTCCACTTT. The encoded protein is CASSQARGSSYNSPLHF.

This chain uses TRBV28 with TRBJ1-6, with D perhaps TRBD1 (6 bases). V was pared by 5 bases and J by 6 bases, with 11 bases between. Germline values: CDR1 MDHEN, CDR2 SYDVKM. The CDR3 is 14 amino acids. The CDR3 here is CASSTQGFNSPLHF. CDR3 coding DNA: TGTGCCAGCAGTACACAGGGTTTTAATTCACCCCTCCACTTT.

V is TRBV2 and J is TRBJ1-2; 10 bases are a match to TRBD1. Germline CDR1 reads SNHLY; CDR2 reads FYNNEI. With V trimmed by 7 bases and J by 2 bases, 4 bases remained unmatched. The CDR3 contains 14 residues. DNA of the CDR3: TGTGCCAGCACCCGGGACAGGGGAAACTATGGCTACACCTTC. Protein sequence: CASTRDRGNYGYTF.

The chain joins TRBV7-2 to TRBJ1-2; 7 bases map to TRBD1. V shed 5 bases, J shed 4 bases, and the junction held 7 bases outside the gene matches. The length of the CDR3 is 14 residues. CDR1 and CDR2 (germline): SGHTA, FQGNSA. CDR3 DNA sequence: TGTGCCAGCAGCGGGACAGTAAAAACCTATGGCTACACCTTC. Translating it yields CASSGTVKTYGYTF.

The chain carries TRBV18 and TRBJ2-7, with a possible D match to TRBD2 (5 bases). The germline V gene has CDR1 KGHSH and CDR2 LQKENI. V lost 4 bases, J lost 7 bases, and 14 bases lay in between. This CDR3 comprises 13 residues. CDR3: CASSQEITGEQYF. For the CDR3, the DNA is TGTGCCAGCTCACAAGAAATAACGGGAGAGCAGTACTTC.

The rearrangement joins TRBV6-1 to TRBJ1-3; 8 nucleotides line up with TRBD1. Per germline, CDR1 MNHNS and CDR2 SASEGT. Losses at the gene ends were 8 bases for V and 0 bases for J; bases not matched to a gene: 6. The CDR3 is 15 amino acids. The DNA for the CDR3 is TGTGCCAGCGGGGGGACAGGCTTCTCTGGAAACACCATATATTTT. It translates to CASGGTGFSGNTIYF.

The chain carries TRBV28 and TRBJ1-5, with D possibly matching TRBD1 (6 bases). Trimming removed 4 bases at V and 4 bases at J, with 11 bases between. Germline V lookup: CDR1 MDHEN, CDR2 SYDVKM. The CDR3 is 14 amino acids. CDR3 in amino acids: CASSSTGTNQPQHF. The CDR3 DNA reads TGTGCCAGCAGTTCGACCGGGACAAATCAGCCCCAGCATTTT.

This clone was counted only a few times. The chain couples TRBV28 to TRBJ1-1, with D unresolved. Germline V gene lookup returns CDR1 MDHEN and CDR2 SYDVKM. With 5 bases removed from V and 0 bases from J, the gap between germline ends came to 19 bases. The CDR3 covers 17 residues. Here the CDR3 reads CASSETAGAGLNTEAFF. The CDR3 DNA reads TGTGCCAGCAGTGAAACAGCCGGTGCAGGATTGAACACTGAAGCTTTCTTT.

The chain joins TRBV5-1 to TRBJ1-1, with no clear D. The CDR3 contains 15 residues. In germline, CDR1 is SGHRS, CDR2 YFSETQ. V shed 5 bases and J shed 4 bases, with 18 bases lying between them. The CDR3 coding sequence is TGCGCCAGCAGACCTGGTTCGGACCGGGGCACTGAAGCTTTCTTT. This sequence encodes CASRPGSDRGTEAFF.